The entry below describes one T cell receptor (beta chain). This clonotype has a count of ten or more. Its antigen is unknown. Base qualities are not provided; no much larger clone lies one nucleotide away. cDNA was synthesized by template-switch 5'RACE using a primer with a 10-nucleotide random unique molecular identifier that tagged each TCR transcript. Each sequencing run produced over 190 million TCR-beta sequences covering 15-18 subjects. The RNeasy kit was used to extract total RNA. TCR-beta VDJ regions were amplified with primers for the TCR constant region and the 5'RACE anchor, using the KAPA Real-time Library Amplification kit. Sample indexes and Illumina adaptors were added in a first PCR, after which library yield was increased in a second PCR. After purification with Ampure beads, the TCR product of roughly 650 bp was size-selected on a 2% E-gel SizeSelection system. Before pooling, libraries had their quality checked on a Bioanalyzer, their concentration measured with Qubit, and their quantity determined with the Kapa Library Quantification kit. An Illumina HiSeq 2500 sequenced the libraries paired-end 2 x 150 bp. To increase sequence diversity, roughly 25-31% phiX was spiked into each library pool. The published analysis was carried out like this. The quality-filtered reads were processed with the UMI-based MiGEC pipeline, whose error correction step removed more than 80% of the raw TCR sequences. IMGT germline references were used for aligning VDJ genes, and each clonotype was defined as a unique CDR3 amino acid sequence together with its V-J genes. Clonal expansion, Shannon diversity and CDR3 relatedness were evaluated with VDJtools (CalcPairwiseDistances, ClusterSamples), while phylogenetic trees were built in CLCbio workbench. Clones with at least 8 unique UMIs were defined as expanded, with this threshold being based on coefficient-of-variation modelling across technical triplicates. TCRdb reprocessing: public reads trimmed at Q25 with fastp, clones called with MiXCR, in-frame beta chains kept. Entries that share a CDR3 protein sequence are merged under the most common genes and DNA. TCRdb's processing, not the authors', yielded these V and J calls. This sample comprises around 27,000 distinct CDR3 sequences, roughly 15% of them detected only once. The ten largest account for 27% of the sample.

The healthy controls were volunteers from a blood bank in Maryland, USA. Libraries from unsorted PBMCs were made from 2 million PBMCs kept in RNAlater at -80 degrees C until RNA extraction. PBMCs were separated from peripheral blood using Ficoll-Hypaque density gradient centrifugation and then cryopreserved in liquid nitrogen. V and J are truncated by 3 bases and 0 bases respectively, leaving an intervening sequence of 11 bases. The cysteine opens and the phenylalanine closes a CDR3 of 15 amino acids. Only CDR3 DNA remains: 45 bases, in frame from the first base. This record comes from a study of neurological immune-mediated disorders (dated by TCRdb to the late 2010s). Background on the whole study: Peripheral blood TCR-beta repertoires from HTLV-I-associated myelopathy (HAM/TSP) patients, multiple sclerosis patients and healthy controls were compared by UMI-based sequencing. The 95 to 120 TCR-beta libraries covered PBMC samples along with longitudinal samples, technical triplicates, and paired sorted CD4+ and CD8+ T-cell subsets. The cohort was made up of 60 to 75 subjects, consisting of some 14 HAM/TSP patients, around 35 multiple sclerosis patients and around 20 healthy controls.

Overall study outcomes, separate from this receptor: No identical CDR3 amino acid sequences were found to be shared among expanded clones across subjects, suggesting that TCR-beta repertoires were private in all groups. TCR clonal expansion was greatest in HAM/TSP patients and smallest in MS patients, who ranked below even healthy controls.

The rearrangement combines TRBV12-3 or TRBV12-4 with TRBJ1-1; the D gene is not confidently resolved. The specimen sequenced was PBMCs. This clonotype was sampled from a man between 70 and 80 years old in good health. The nucleotide sequence reads as follows: TGTGCCAGCAGTTTCCGGGCCAGGATGAACACTGAAGCTTTCTTT. The encoded protein is CASSFRARMNTEAFF.